This T cell receptor (beta chain) appears in the sequencing data of a study of PD-1 blockade in classical Hodgkin lymphoma. Study-wide results and caveats: Relative to healthy donors, newly diagnosed patients reportedly had lower baseline TCR diversity, which was reported as lower still in relapsed/refractory patients.

With respect to this clone: Its antigen is unknown.

CDR1 is MRHNA, CDR2 SNTAGT, per germline. CDR3 size: 19 residues. After removal of 0 bases from V and 0 bases from J, the junction contained 10 bases not matched to a gene. Documented time point: cycle 4 day 1 (C4D1), after more than five weeks of nivolumab. Every single patient, without exception, relapsed after autologous stem cell transplantation, and brentuximab vedotin exposure varied. Thawed PBMCs underwent magnetic negative selection to obtain purified CD8+ T cells. Patients showed best responses of complete response, partial response or progressive disease. With a 2-week interval, patients received intravenous nivolumab at 3 mg/kg. The method was immunoSEQ multiplex PCR; TCRdb's version includes in-frame clones alone and lacks a portion of them. The sample yields 12,000 or so clones, about 88% seen once.

This material consisted of CD8+ T cells from blood, taken before the fourth cycle of nivolumab. The receptor's source is a human donor with classical Hodgkin lymphoma. The donor label of this sample is uncertain. This chain links TRBV6-4 with TRBJ1-4; 7 positions match TRBD1. The CDR3 spells CASSDSRQGRRATNEKLFF. Here the CDR3 DNA reads TGTGCCAGCAGTGACTCCCGACAGGGAAGGAGGGCAACTAATGAAAAACTGTTTTTT.